Ten or more counts support the clone carrying this TCR beta chain. Its target is not known. These data belong to a study of neurological immune-mediated disorders. Study results and limitations: Healthy controls had more TCR clonal expansion than multiple sclerosis, which showed the least, whereas HTLV-1-associated myelopathy showed the most. Phylogenetically, 18 of 34 multiple sclerosis patients' repertoires fell into one related-CDR3 cluster, a possible signature.

Deletions cut 5 bases from V and 6 bases from J, with 11 bases between. Germline V lookup: CDR1 DFQATT, CDR2 SNEGSKA (reference sequence). The CDR3 covers 12 residues. Unsorted libraries were generated from 2 million PBMCs held at -80 degrees C. Synthesis of cDNA used 5'RACE (with 10-nucleotide random UMIs). Each CDR3 protein is one row after TCRdb ran MiXCR on the 5' RACE reads. The table includes more than 45,000 distinct CDR3 sequences, around 4.4% detected once. Source material: PBMCs. The chain joins TRBV20-1 to TRBJ2-1, with D hard to call. This receptor was obtained from a man aged 45-65 years with multiple sclerosis. CDR3 in amino acids: CSAPSPGNEQFF. CDR3 DNA sequence: TGCAGTGCTCCTTCACCCGGCAATGAGCAGTTCTTC.